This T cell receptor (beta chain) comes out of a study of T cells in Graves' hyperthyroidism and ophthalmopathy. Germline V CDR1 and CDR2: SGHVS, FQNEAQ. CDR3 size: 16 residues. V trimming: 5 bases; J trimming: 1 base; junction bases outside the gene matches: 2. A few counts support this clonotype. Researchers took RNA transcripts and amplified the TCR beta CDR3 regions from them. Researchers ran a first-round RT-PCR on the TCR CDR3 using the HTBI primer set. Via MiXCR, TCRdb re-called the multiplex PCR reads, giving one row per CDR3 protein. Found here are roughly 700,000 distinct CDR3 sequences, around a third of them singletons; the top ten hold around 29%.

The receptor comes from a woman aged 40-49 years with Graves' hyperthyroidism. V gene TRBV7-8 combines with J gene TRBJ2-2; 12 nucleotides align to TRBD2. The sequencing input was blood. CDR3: CASSQGLAGNTGELFF. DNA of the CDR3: TGTGCCAGCAGCCAGGGACTAGCGGGGAACACCGGGGAGCTGTTTTTT.